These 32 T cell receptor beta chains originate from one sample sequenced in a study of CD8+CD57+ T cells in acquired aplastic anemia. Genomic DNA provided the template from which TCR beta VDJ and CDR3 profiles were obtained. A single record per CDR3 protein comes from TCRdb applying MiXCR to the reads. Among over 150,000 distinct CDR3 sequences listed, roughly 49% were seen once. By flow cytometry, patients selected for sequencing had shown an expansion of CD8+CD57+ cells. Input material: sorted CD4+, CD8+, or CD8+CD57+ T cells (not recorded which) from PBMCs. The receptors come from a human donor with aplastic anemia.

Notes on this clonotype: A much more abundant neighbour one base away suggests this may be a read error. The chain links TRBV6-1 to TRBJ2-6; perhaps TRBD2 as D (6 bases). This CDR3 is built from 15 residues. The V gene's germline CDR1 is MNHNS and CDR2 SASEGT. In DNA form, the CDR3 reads TGTGCCAGCAGTGAGGGGGGATCTGGGGCCAACGTCCTGGCTTTC. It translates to CASSEGGSGANVLAF.

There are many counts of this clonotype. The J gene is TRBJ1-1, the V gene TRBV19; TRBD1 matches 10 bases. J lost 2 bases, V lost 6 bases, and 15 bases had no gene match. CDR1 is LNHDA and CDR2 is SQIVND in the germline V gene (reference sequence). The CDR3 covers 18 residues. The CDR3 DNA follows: TGTGCCAGTAGACGGACCCGGGACAGGGGACCTATTAACACTGAAGCTTTCTTT. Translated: CASRRTRDRGPINTEAFF. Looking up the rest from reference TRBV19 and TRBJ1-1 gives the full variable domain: DGGITQSPKYLFRKEGQNVTLSCEQNLNHDAMYWYRQDPGQGLRLIYYSQIVNDFQKGDIAEGYSVSREKKESFPLTVTSAQKNPTAFYLCASRRTRDRGPINTEAFFGQGTRLTVV.

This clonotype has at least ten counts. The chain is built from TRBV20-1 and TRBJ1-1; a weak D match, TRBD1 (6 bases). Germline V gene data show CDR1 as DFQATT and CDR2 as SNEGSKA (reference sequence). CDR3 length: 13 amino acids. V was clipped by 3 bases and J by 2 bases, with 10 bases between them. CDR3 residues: CSASGGHNTEAFF. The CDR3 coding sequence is TGCAGTGCTAGTGGGGGACACAACACTGAAGCTTTCTTT.

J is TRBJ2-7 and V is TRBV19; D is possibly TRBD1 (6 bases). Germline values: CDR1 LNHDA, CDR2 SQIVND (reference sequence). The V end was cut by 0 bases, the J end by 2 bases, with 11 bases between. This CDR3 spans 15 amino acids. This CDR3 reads CASSIDQGSTYEQYF. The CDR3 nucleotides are TGTGCCAGTAGTATAGATCAGGGGTCCACCTACGAGCAGTACTTC. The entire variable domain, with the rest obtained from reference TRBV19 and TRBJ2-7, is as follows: DGGITQSPKYLFRKEGQNVTLSCEQNLNHDAMYWYRQDPGQGLRLIYYSQIVNDFQKGDIAEGYSVSREKKESFPLTVTSAQKNPTAFYLCASSIDQGSTYEQYFGPGTRLTVT.

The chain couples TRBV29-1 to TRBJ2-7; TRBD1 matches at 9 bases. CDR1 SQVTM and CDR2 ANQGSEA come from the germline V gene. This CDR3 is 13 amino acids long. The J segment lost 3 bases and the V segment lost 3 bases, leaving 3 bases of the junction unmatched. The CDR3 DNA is TGCAGCGTTGAGCCGACAGGGGGCTACGAGCAGTACTTC. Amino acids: CSVEPTGGYEQYF.

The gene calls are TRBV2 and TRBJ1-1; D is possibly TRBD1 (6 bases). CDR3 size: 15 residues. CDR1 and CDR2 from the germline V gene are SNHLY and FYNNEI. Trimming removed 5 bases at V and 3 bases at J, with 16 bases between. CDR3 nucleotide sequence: TGTGCCAGCAGTTCCCCTGGGGGGGCGGACACTGAAGCTTTCTTT. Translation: CASSSPGGADTEAFF.

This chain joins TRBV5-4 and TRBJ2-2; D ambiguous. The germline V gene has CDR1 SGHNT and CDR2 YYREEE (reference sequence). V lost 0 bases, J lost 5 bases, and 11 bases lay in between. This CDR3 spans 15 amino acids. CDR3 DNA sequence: TGTGCCAGCAGCTTGGGCTCAAGGGCGACCGGGGAGCTGTTTTTT. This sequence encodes CASSLGSRATGELFF.

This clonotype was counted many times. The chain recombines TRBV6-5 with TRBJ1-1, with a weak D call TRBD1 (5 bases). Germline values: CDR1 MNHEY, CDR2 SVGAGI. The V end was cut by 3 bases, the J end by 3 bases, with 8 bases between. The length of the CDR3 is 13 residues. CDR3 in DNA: TGTGCCAGCAGTTATGAGGGGTACACTGAAGCTTTCTTT. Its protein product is CASSYEGYTEAFF.

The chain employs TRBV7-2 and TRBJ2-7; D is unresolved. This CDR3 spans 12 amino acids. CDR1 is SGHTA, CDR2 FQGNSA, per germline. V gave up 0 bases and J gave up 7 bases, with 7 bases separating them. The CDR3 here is CASSLALSEQYF. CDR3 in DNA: TGTGCCAGCAGCTTAGCTTTATCTGAGCAGTACTTC.

The CDR3 reads CATSDPVGAGRGETQYF. CDR3 DNA sequence: TGTGCCACCAGTGACCCTGTAGGGGCAGGGCGGGGGGAGACCCAGTACTTC. The rearrangement joins TRBV24-1 to TRBJ2-5; 7 bases map to TRBD2. This CDR3 has 17 residues. Germline CDR1 KGHDR, CDR2 SFDVKD. The V gene end was trimmed by 4 bases and the J gene end by 5 bases; junction bases not matched to a gene: 15.

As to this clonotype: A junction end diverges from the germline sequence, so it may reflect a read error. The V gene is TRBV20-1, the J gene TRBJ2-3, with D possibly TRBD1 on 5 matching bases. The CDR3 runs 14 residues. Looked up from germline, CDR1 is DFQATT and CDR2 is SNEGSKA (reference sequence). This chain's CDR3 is CSASSGWGTDMQYF. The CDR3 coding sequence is TGCAGTGCTAGTTCCGGGTGGGGCACAGATATGCAGTATTTT.

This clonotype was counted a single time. The CDR3 protein is CASKGGTSTDTQYF. CDR3 sequence (DNA): TGTGCCAGCAAAGGCGGGACTAGCACAGATACGCAGTATTTT. The gene calls are TRBV7-9 and TRBJ2-3; tentatively, D is TRBD2 (6 bases). This CDR3 has 14 amino acids. Germline V lookup: CDR1 SEHNR, CDR2 FQNEAQ (reference sequence). V was trimmed by 7 bases and J by 0 bases, leaving 11 bases between them.

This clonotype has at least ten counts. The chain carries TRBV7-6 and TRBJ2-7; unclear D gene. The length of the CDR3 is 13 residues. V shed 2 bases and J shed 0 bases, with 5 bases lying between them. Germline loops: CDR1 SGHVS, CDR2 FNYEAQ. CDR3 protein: CASSLSSSYEQYF. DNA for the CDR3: TGTGCCAGCAGCTTATCAAGCTCCTACGAGCAGTACTTC.

The CDR3 DNA follows: TGTGCCAGCAGCGTAGCGACAGGGGGCGAAAACACTGAAGCTTTCTTT. Translated, it gives CASSVATGGENTEAFF. V is TRBV9 and J is TRBJ1-1, with 10 bases identical to TRBD1. The V gene end was trimmed by 0 bases and the J gene end by 2 bases; junction bases not matched to a gene: 4. From germline, CDR1 is SGDLS and CDR2 YYNGEE. The CDR3 spans 16 residues.

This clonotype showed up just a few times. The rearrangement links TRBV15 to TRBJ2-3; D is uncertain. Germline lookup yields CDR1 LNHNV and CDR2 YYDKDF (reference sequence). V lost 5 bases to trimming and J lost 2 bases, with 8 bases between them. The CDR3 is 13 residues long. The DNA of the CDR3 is TGTGCCACCAGCTCCCAGCCCACAGATACGCAGTATTTT. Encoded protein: CATSSQPTDTQYF.

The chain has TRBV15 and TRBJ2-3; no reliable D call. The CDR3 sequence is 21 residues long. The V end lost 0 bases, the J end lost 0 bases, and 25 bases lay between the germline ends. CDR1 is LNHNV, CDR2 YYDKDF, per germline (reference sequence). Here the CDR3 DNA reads TGTGCCACCAGCAGAGATTTTGTCCTGGGCCTCCAGGCTGTGAGCACAGATACGCAGTATTTT. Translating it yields CATSRDFVLGLQAVSTDTQYF.

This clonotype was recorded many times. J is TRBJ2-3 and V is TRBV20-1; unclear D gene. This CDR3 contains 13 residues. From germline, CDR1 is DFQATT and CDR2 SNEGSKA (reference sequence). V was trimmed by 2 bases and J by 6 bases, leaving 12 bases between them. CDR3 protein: CSARKRGADTQYF. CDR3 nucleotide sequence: TGCAGTGCTAGAAAGAGAGGAGCGGATACGCAGTATTTT.

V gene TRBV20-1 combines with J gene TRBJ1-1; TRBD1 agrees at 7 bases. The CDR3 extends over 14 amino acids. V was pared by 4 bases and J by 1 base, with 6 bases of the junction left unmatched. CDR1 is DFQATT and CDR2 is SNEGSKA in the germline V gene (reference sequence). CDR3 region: CSAKPGTANTEAFF. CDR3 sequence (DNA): TGCAGTGCTAAACCCGGGACAGCGAACACTGAAGCTTTCTTT.

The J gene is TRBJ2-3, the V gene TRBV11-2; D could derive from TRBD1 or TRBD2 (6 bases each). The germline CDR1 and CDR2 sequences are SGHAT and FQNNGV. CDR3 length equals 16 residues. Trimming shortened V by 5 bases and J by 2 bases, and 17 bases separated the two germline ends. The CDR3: CASSRRLWGATDTQYF. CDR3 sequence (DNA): TGTGCCAGCAGCCGGAGGTTGTGGGGGGCCACAGATACGCAGTATTTT.

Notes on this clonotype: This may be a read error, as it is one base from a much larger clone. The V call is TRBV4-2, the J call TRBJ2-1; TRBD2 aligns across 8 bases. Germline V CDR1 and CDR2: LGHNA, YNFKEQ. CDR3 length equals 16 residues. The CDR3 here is CASSQDGAGDYNGQFF. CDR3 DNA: TGTGCCAGCAGCCAAGATGGAGCGGGGGACTACAATGGGCAGTTCTTC.

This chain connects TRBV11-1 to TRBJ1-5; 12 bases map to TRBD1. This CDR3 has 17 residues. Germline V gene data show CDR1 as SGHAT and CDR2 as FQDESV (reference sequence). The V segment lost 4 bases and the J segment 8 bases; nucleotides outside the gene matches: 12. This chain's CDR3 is CASSSSRDRGLREPQHF. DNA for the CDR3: TGTGCCAGCAGCTCTAGCCGGGACAGGGGGCTAAGAGAGCCCCAGCATTTT.

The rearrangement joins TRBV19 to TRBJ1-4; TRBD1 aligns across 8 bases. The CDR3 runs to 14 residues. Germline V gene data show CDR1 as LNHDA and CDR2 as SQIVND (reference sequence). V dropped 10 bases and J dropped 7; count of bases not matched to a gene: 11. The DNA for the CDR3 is TGTGCCATCCAGGGGGCTTGTCGTGCTGAAAAACTGTTTTTT. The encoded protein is CAIQGACRAEKLFF.

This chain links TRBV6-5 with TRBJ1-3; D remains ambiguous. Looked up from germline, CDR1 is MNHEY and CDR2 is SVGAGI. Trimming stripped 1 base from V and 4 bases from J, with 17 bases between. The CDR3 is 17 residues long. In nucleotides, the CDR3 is TGTGCCAGCAGTTACTACCAGGTGGCTTTTCCCGGAAACACCATATATTTT. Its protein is CASSYYQVAFPGNTIYF.

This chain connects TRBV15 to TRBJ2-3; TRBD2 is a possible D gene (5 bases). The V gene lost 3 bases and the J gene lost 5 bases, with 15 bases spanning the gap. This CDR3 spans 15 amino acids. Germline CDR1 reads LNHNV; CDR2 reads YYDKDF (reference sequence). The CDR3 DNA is TGTGCCACCAGCAGTTTAGGGCGGGTTCTAGATACGCAGTATTTT. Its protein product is CATSSLGRVLDTQYF.

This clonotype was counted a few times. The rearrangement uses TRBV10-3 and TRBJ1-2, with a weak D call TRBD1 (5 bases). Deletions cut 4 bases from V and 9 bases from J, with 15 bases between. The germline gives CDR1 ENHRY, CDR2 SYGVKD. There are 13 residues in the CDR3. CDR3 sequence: CAISGGGGGRYTF. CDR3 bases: TGTGCCATCAGTGGTGGGGGAGGCGGTCGCTACACCTTC.

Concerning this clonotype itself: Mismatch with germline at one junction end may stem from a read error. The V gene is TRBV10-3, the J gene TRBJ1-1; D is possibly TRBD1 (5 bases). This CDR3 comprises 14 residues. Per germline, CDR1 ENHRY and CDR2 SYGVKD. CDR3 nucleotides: TGTGCCAGCAGTGCCCGACAGCCGAACACTGAAGCTTTCTTT. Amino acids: CASSARQPNTEAFF.

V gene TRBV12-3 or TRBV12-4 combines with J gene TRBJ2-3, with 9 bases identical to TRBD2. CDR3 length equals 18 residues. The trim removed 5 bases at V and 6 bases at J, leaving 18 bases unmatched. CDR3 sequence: CASSIGTSRGARFDTQYF. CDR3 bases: TGTGCCAGCAGTATCGGGACTAGCAGGGGGGCGAGGTTTGATACGCAGTATTTT.

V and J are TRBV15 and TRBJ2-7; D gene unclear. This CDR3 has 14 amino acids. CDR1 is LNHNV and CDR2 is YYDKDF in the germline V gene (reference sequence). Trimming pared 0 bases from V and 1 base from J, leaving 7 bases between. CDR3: CATSRELGSYEQYF. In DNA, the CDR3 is TGTGCCACCAGCAGAGAGCTGGGATCCTACGAGCAGTACTTC.

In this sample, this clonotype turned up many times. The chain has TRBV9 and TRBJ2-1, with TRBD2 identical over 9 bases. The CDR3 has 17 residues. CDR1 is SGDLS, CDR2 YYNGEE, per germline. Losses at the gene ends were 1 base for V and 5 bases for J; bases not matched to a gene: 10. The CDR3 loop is CASSVSKERGVDNEQFF. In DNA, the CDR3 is TGTGCCAGCAGCGTATCCAAGGAGCGGGGGGTCGACAATGAGCAGTTCTTC.

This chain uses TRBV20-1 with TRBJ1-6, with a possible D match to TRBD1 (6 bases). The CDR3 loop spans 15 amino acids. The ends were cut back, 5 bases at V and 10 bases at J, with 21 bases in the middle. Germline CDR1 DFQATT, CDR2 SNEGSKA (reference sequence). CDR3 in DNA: TGCAGTGCTTCCCGGGAGGCGGCAGGGGAGTCACCCCTCCACTTT. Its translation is CSASREAAGESPLHF.

In nucleotides, the CDR3 is TGCGCCAGCAGGTTTGGGACAGGAATCTACGAGCAGTACTTC. Its translation is CASRFGTGIYEQYF. The chain combines TRBV10-1 with TRBJ2-7, with 8 nucleotides matching TRBD1. Germline trimming cut 6 bases from V and 3 bases from J; bases unmatched to any gene: 7. The CDR3 has 14 amino acids. In germline, CDR1 is WNHNN, CDR2 SYGVQD (reference sequence).

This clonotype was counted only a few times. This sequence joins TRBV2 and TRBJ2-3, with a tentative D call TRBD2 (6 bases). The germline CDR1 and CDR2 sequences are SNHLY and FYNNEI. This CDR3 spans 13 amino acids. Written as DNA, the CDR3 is TGTGCGTGCCAGCAGGGACTCACAGATACGCAGTATTTT. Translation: CACQQGLTDTQYF. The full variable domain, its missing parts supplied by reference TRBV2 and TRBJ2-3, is EPEVTQTPSHQVTQMGQEVILRCVPISNHLYFYWYRQILGQKVEFLVSFYNNEISEKSEIFDDQFSVERPDGSNFTLKIRSTKLEDSAMYFCACQQGLTDTQYFGPGTRLTVL.